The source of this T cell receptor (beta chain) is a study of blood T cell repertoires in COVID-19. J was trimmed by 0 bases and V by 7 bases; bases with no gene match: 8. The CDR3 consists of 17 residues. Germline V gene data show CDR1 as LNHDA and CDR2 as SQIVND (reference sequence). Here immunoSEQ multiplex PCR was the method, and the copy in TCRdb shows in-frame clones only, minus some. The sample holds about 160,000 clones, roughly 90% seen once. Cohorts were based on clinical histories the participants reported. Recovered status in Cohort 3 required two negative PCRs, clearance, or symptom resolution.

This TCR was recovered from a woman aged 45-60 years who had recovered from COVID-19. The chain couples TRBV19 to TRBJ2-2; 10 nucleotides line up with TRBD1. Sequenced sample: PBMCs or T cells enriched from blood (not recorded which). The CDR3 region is CASTPDRGSANTGELFF. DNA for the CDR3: TGTGCCAGTACCCCGGACAGGGGGTCCGCGAACACCGGGGAGCTGTTTTTT.